The TCR beta chain under discussion was sequenced for a study of tumor and adjacent non-tumor tissue in lung cancer. Three rounds of nested PCR, following a modified ARM-PCR protocol, produced the TCRbeta library. TCRdb re-derived calls from the multiplex PCR reads in MiXCR, one entry per CDR3 protein. Of tens of thousands of distinct CDR3 sequences in the sample, roughly 66% were seen once. The CDR3 has 17 residues. CDR1 is SGHAT and CDR2 is FQNNGV in the germline V gene. In this sample, this clonotype turned up once. Its antigen is unidentified. One junction end disagrees with the germline gene, perhaps due to a read error. General study points: Normal lung showed higher cumulative top 100 clone frequency than tumor. Significantly higher TCR diversity was found in tumor than normal lung.

The template was RNA from unsorted bulk tissue. This receptor was taken from a man aged 55-75 years with non-small cell lung cancer. Sequencing used lung tumor tissue. This chain connects TRBV11-2 to TRBJ2-1, with D maybe TRBD1 (6 bases). In DNA, the CDR3 is TGTGCCAGCAGTTTAGTGGTGGAACTGCCTTACCGAGGGGGGCAGTTCTTC. This codes for CASSLVVELPYRGGQFF.